A selection of T cell receptor beta chains follows, all from one sample in a study of PD-1 blockade in classical Hodgkin lymphoma. Clones were sequenced by immunoSEQ multiplex PCR, and TCRdb holds only the in-frame ones, with some missing. The sample has about 30,000 clones; around 87% are singletons. The material was CD4+ T cells from blood, obtained before the fourth cycle of nivolumab. The receptor set was obtained from a human donor with classical Hodgkin lymphoma. CDR3s include the opening cysteine and the closing phenylalanine or tryptophan. The D gene is left open where the match is weak. The size of a clone is reported for some rows only, either as once, few or many, or as a class for expanded clones.

len: 14
d_gene: TRBD1
v_gene: TRBV5-1
j_gene: TRBJ2-7
abundance: NA
CDR3nt: TGCGCCAGCAGCTTGGGACAGGGCGGCTACGAGCAGTACTTC
CDR3aa: CASSLGQGGYEQYF

len: 15
d_gene: NA
v_gene: TRBV27
j_gene: TRBJ2-7
abundance: NA
CDR3nt: TGTGCCAGCAGGCCAGATGGGGGTGGGTCCTACGAGCAGTACTTC
CDR3aa: CASRPDGGGSYEQYF

len: 18
d_gene: NA
v_gene: TRBV11-2
j_gene: TRBJ2-4
abundance: NA
CDR3nt: TGTGCCAGCAGCTCCGCCACGTTGTGGCGCGGGGCCAAAAACATTCAGTACTTC
CDR3aa: CASSSATLWRGAKNIQYF

len: 17
d_gene: TRBD1
v_gene: TRBV10-3
j_gene: TRBJ2-7
abundance: once
CDR3nt: TGTGCCATCAGTGAGAGGATGGGGGACAGGGGTAACTACGAGCAGTACTTC
CDR3aa: CAISERMGDRGNYEQYF

len: 14
d_gene: NA
v_gene: TRBV27
j_gene: TRBJ2-2
abundance: once
CDR3nt: TGTGCCAGCAGCCGAACTGGGAACACCGGGGAGCTGTTTTTT
CDR3aa: CASSRTGNTGELFF

len: 13
d_gene: NA
v_gene: TRBV6-6
j_gene: TRBJ1-6
abundance: NA
CDR3nt: TGTGCCAGCAGTTACTTGGATAATTCACCCCTCCACTTT
CDR3aa: CASSYLDNSPLHF

len: 13
d_gene: NA
v_gene: TRBV28
j_gene: TRBJ1-1
abundance: NA
CDR3nt: TGTGCCAGCCGCGACAGGCTGAACACTGAAGCTTTCTTT
CDR3aa: CASRDRLNTEAFF

len: 14
d_gene: TRBD1
v_gene: TRBV10-3
j_gene: TRBJ1-3
abundance: NA
CDR3nt: TGTGCCATCAGGAAACAGGGGGAGGCGGACACCATATATTTT
CDR3aa: CAIRKQGEADTIYF

len: 15
d_gene: NA
v_gene: TRBV13
j_gene: TRBJ1-6
abundance: few
CDR3nt: TGTGCCAGCAGCTTACAGGCACGGGAAAATTCACCCCTCCACTTT
CDR3aa: CASSLQARENSPLHF

len: 16
d_gene: NA
v_gene: TRBV19
j_gene: TRBJ2-4
abundance: NA
CDR3nt: TGTGCCAGTAGTATAGAGGCGAGGGGATACAAAAACATTCAGTACTTC
CDR3aa: CASSIEARGYKNIQYF

len: 13
d_gene: NA
v_gene: TRBV18
j_gene: TRBJ1-4
abundance: few
CDR3nt: TGTGCCTCCTCTGCGGCCGTGGGAGAAAAACTGTTTTTT
CDR3aa: CASSAAVGEKLFF

len: 14
d_gene: NA
v_gene: TRBV7-2
j_gene: TRBJ1-2
abundance: NA
CDR3nt: TGTGCCAGCAGCTTATCGTCCCGGGTATATGGCTACACCTTC
CDR3aa: CASSLSSRVYGYTF

len: 14
d_gene: NA
v_gene: TRBV18
j_gene: TRBJ1-5
abundance: NA
CDR3nt: TGTGCCAGCTCACCACAGTACGTCAATCAGCCCCAGCATTTT
CDR3aa: CASSPQYVNQPQHF

len: 14
d_gene: NA
v_gene: TRBV28
j_gene: TRBJ2-7
abundance: NA
CDR3nt: TGTGCCAGCAGTTTATCCGCTAGATCCTACGAGCAGTACTTC
CDR3aa: CASSLSARSYEQYF

len: 12
d_gene: NA
v_gene: TRBV11-2
j_gene: TRBJ2-3
abundance: NA
CDR3nt: TGTGCCAGCAGCAGTTATCTGGATACGCAGTATTTT
CDR3aa: CASSSYLDTQYF

len: 16
d_gene: NA
v_gene: TRBV4-1
j_gene: TRBJ2-7
abundance: NA
CDR3nt: TGCGCCAGCAGCCACACTCGCTTAGGTTTCTCCTACGAGCAGTACTTC
CDR3aa: CASSHTRLGFSYEQYF

len: 14
d_gene: NA
v_gene: TRBV5-1
j_gene: TRBJ1-1
abundance: NA
CDR3nt: TGCGCCAGCAGCCTTCGGACAGCTAACACTGAAGCTTTCTTT
CDR3aa: CASSLRTANTEAFF

len: 14
d_gene: NA
v_gene: TRBV6-5
j_gene: TRBJ2-6
abundance: NA
CDR3nt: TGTGCCAGCAGTTCCCGGGCTGGGGCCAACGTCCTGACTTTC
CDR3aa: CASSSRAGANVLTF

len: 16
d_gene: NA
v_gene: TRBV4-1
j_gene: TRBJ2-3
abundance: NA
CDR3nt: TGCGCCAGCAGCCAGGGGAGGCCCCTGGCTTCAGATACGCAGTATTTT
CDR3aa: CASSQGRPLASDTQYF

len: 14
d_gene: TRBD2
v_gene: TRBV4-1
j_gene: TRBJ2-5
abundance: NA
CDR3nt: TGCGCCAGCAGCTCCTGGGGACTAAAAGAGACCCAGTACTTC
CDR3aa: CASSSWGLKETQYF

len: 17
d_gene: TRBD1
v_gene: TRBV5-4
j_gene: TRBJ2-3
abundance: NA
CDR3nt: TGTGCCAGCAGCATAGGGGACAGGGTGTCGGGCACAGATACGCAGTATTTT
CDR3aa: CASSIGDRVSGTDTQYF

len: 13
d_gene: TRBD1
v_gene: TRBV30
j_gene: TRBJ2-3
abundance: NA
CDR3nt: TGTGCCTGGAGTCCGGACAGGGCAGATACGCAGTATTTT
CDR3aa: CAWSPDRADTQYF

len: 14
d_gene: NA
v_gene: TRBV4-1
j_gene: TRBJ1-2
abundance: NA
CDR3nt: TGCGCCAGCAGCCAAGATGGGTGGGACGGTGGCTACACCTTC
CDR3aa: CASSQDGWDGGYTF

len: 15
d_gene: TRBD2
v_gene: TRBV5-1
j_gene: TRBJ2-3
abundance: NA
CDR3nt: TGCGCCAGCAGCTTCCTACTAGCGAGCACAGATACGCAGTATTTT
CDR3aa: CASSFLLASTDTQYF

len: 15
d_gene: NA
v_gene: TRBV7-2
j_gene: TRBJ1-4
abundance: NA
CDR3nt: TGTGCCAGCAGCTTAGCACCCCTGAGGAGGGAAAAACTGTTTTTT
CDR3aa: CASSLAPLRREKLFF

len: 15
d_gene: NA
v_gene: TRBV18
j_gene: TRBJ2-6
abundance: NA
CDR3nt: TGTGCCAGCTCACCAGGAGGGACTGGGGCCAACGTCCTGACTTTC
CDR3aa: CASSPGGTGANVLTF

len: 16
d_gene: TRBD1
v_gene: TRBV5-5
j_gene: TRBJ1-1
abundance: NA
CDR3nt: TGTGCCAGCAGCTTGGTCGGACAGGCTAGAAACACTGAAGCTTTCTTT
CDR3aa: CASSLVGQARNTEAFF

len: 15
d_gene: NA
v_gene: TRBV19
j_gene: TRBJ2-3
abundance: NA
CDR3nt: TGTGCCAGTAAAATCCAGTCCAGTCGCACAGATACGCAGTATTTT
CDR3aa: CASKIQSSRTDTQYF

len: 13
d_gene: NA
v_gene: TRBV18
j_gene: TRBJ2-7
abundance: NA
CDR3nt: TGTGCCAGCTCACGAGGGACGGCTTACGAGCAGTACTTC
CDR3aa: CASSRGTAYEQYF

len: 15
d_gene: TRBD1
v_gene: TRBV5-1
j_gene: TRBJ1-1
abundance: NA
CDR3nt: TGCGCCAGCAGCCCCGGGGACAGGGGTAACACTGAAGCTTTCTTT
CDR3aa: CASSPGDRGNTEAFF

len: 17
d_gene: TRBD2
v_gene: TRBV5-1
j_gene: TRBJ2-1
abundance: NA
CDR3nt: TGCGCCAGCAGCTTGACTAGCGGGGGTAGCTCCTACAATGAGCAGTTCTTC
CDR3aa: CASSLTSGGSSYNEQFF

len: 15
d_gene: TRBD2
v_gene: TRBV6-6
j_gene: TRBJ2-2
abundance: NA
CDR3nt: TGTGCCAGCAGTAACCACGGGGGGACGGGCGGGGAGCTGTTTTTT
CDR3aa: CASSNHGGTGGELFF

len: 14
d_gene: NA
v_gene: TRBV30
j_gene: TRBJ1-2
abundance: NA
CDR3nt: TGTGCCTCCAACCGTCGGGGCGACGCAGATGGCTACACCTTC
CDR3aa: CASNRRGDADGYTF

len: 15
d_gene: NA
v_gene: TRBV30
j_gene: TRBJ2-1
abundance: NA
CDR3nt: TGTGCCTGGAGTACCGGAACTGCCTCCTACAATGAGCAGTTCTTC
CDR3aa: CAWSTGTASYNEQFF

len: 15
d_gene: TRBD2
v_gene: TRBV6-1
j_gene: TRBJ2-1
abundance: NA
CDR3nt: TGTGCCAGCAGACCAATGACTAGCGGCCACAATGAGCAGTTCTTC
CDR3aa: CASRPMTSGHNEQFF

len: 18
d_gene: NA
v_gene: TRBV28
j_gene: TRBJ2-7
abundance: NA
CDR3nt: TGTGCCAGCAGTTTAGAAGCGCAACTCCACCACCAATCCTACGAGCAGTACTTC
CDR3aa: CASSLEAQLHHQSYEQYF

len: 17
d_gene: NA
v_gene: TRBV27
j_gene: TRBJ2-1
abundance: NA
CDR3nt: TGTGCCAGCAGTTTTCTAGCGAGGGCGTTATCCTACAATGAGCAGTTCTTC
CDR3aa: CASSFLARALSYNEQFF

len: 14
d_gene: TRBD1
v_gene: TRBV11-2
j_gene: TRBJ1-4
abundance: NA
CDR3nt: TGTGCCAGCAGTCCCGGGACAGGGAGAGGAAAACTGTTTTTT
CDR3aa: CASSPGTGRGKLFF

len: 15
d_gene: NA
v_gene: TRBV18
j_gene: TRBJ1-4
abundance: NA
CDR3nt: TGTGCCAGCTCACGGGAGCAAAGGCCTAATGAAAAACTGTTTTTT
CDR3aa: CASSREQRPNEKLFF

len: 15
d_gene: TRBD1
v_gene: TRBV4-1
j_gene: TRBJ1-4
abundance: NA
CDR3nt: TGCGCCAGCAGCGCGGACAGGGGCCGTAATGAAAAACTGTTTTTT
CDR3aa: CASSADRGRNEKLFF

len: 14
d_gene: NA
v_gene: TRBV2
j_gene: TRBJ1-5
abundance: NA
CDR3nt: TGTGCCAGCAGTGAATGGAACCAAAATCAGCCCCAGCATTTT
CDR3aa: CASSEWNQNQPQHF

len: 16
d_gene: NA
v_gene: TRBV7-9
j_gene: TRBJ2-1
abundance: NA
CDR3nt: TGTGCCAGCAGCCCATCGCCGACAGGGAGGGTCAATGAGCAGTTCTTC
CDR3aa: CASSPSPTGRVNEQFF

len: 15
d_gene: NA
v_gene: TRBV2
j_gene: TRBJ2-1
abundance: NA
CDR3nt: TGTGCCAGCAGTGTGACAACTCAGTCCTACAATGAGCAGTTCTTC
CDR3aa: CASSVTTQSYNEQFF

len: 17
d_gene: TRBD1
v_gene: TRBV28
j_gene: TRBJ2-7
abundance: NA
CDR3nt: TGTGCCAGCAGTGCCATGCCCGGGACAGCTAGCTCCTACGAGCAGTACTTC
CDR3aa: CASSAMPGTASSYEQYF

len: 13
d_gene: NA
v_gene: TRBV2
j_gene: TRBJ1-5
abundance: NA
CDR3nt: TGTGCCAGCAGTGAAGGGTTCGTCGAGCCCCAGCATTTT
CDR3aa: CASSEGFVEPQHF

len: 15
d_gene: NA
v_gene: TRBV4-1
j_gene: TRBJ1-4
abundance: NA
CDR3nt: TGCGCCAGCAGCCGAACGGGTCTCCCAAATGAAAAACTGTTTTTT
CDR3aa: CASSRTGLPNEKLFF

len: 15
d_gene: TRBD1
v_gene: TRBV28
j_gene: TRBJ1-2
abundance: NA
CDR3nt: TGTGCCAGCAGGGAGCCGGGACAGGGTAACTATGGCTACACCTTC
CDR3aa: CASREPGQGNYGYTF

len: 15
d_gene: TRBD1
v_gene: TRBV6-1
j_gene: TRBJ1-1
abundance: once
CDR3nt: TGTGCCACCTCGGATTGGGACAGGCCTTATGCTGAAGCTTTCTTT
CDR3aa: CATSDWDRPYAEAFF

len: 13
d_gene: NA
v_gene: TRBV5-1
j_gene: TRBJ1-2
abundance: NA
CDR3nt: TGCGCCAGCAGCTCCGGGACGGTCTATGGCTACACCTTC
CDR3aa: CASSSGTVYGYTF

len: 16
d_gene: TRBD1
v_gene: TRBV6-6
j_gene: TRBJ2-2
abundance: NA
CDR3nt: TGTGCCAGCTCTATTACAGGGGGCGCGAACACCGGGGAGCTGTTTTTT
CDR3aa: CASSITGGANTGELFF

len: 10
d_gene: NA
v_gene: TRBV5-1
j_gene: TRBJ2-1
abundance: NA
CDR3nt: TGCGCCAGCAGGGGGCTTGAGCAGTTCTTC
CDR3aa: CASRGLEQFF

len: 11
d_gene: NA
v_gene: TRBV19
j_gene: TRBJ2-3
abundance: once
CDR3nt: TGTGCCAGTAGTGTGACAGATACGCAGTATTTT
CDR3aa: CASSVTDTQYF

len: 14
d_gene: NA
v_gene: TRBV11-2
j_gene: TRBJ1-5
abundance: NA
CDR3nt: TGTGCCAGCAGCTTAGAGGGACTTCCCCAGCCCCAGCATTTT
CDR3aa: CASSLEGLPQPQHF

len: 15
d_gene: TRBD2
v_gene: TRBV18
j_gene: TRBJ2-5
abundance: NA
CDR3nt: TGTGCCAGCTCACCTATGGCGGGAGGAGGAGAGACCCAGTACTTC
CDR3aa: CASSPMAGGGETQYF

len: 14
d_gene: NA
v_gene: TRBV6-1
j_gene: TRBJ2-7
abundance: NA
CDR3nt: TGTGCCAGCAGTCCCAGTAGGGCGGTCTACGAGCAGTACTTC
CDR3aa: CASSPSRAVYEQYF

len: 13
d_gene: TRBD2
v_gene: TRBV5-6
j_gene: TRBJ2-3
abundance: NA
CDR3nt: TGTGCCAGCATCCCCGGGGGGGCGGATACGCAGTATTTT
CDR3aa: CASIPGGADTQYF